Below are 32 T cell receptor beta chains sequenced from a single sample in a study of T cell repertoires in cytomegalovirus infection. From the reads, TCRdb called clonotypes with MiXCR, one entry per CDR3 protein. The sample holds about 900,000 distinct CDR3 sequences; around 32% are singletons and the top ten take more than 13%. These TCRs are of unknown antigen specificity. Here the sequenced sample was cultured CD8+ T cells from PBMCs, taken from culture after CMV antigen stimulation. These receptor sequences come from a human donor in good health (CMV status not recorded). Some clones in this sample may be carry-over from other donors' samples.

This clonotype appeared many times. CDR3 amino acids: CASSFRQGVYNEQFF. The CDR3 nucleotides are TGTGCCAGCAGCTTTCGACAGGGGGTTTACAATGAGCAGTTCTTC. The chain carries TRBV7-9 and TRBJ2-1, with TRBD1 identical over 9 bases. The CDR3 totals 15 residues. Trimming removed 3 bases from V and 4 bases from J; junction bases left unmatched: 4. Germline CDR1 SEHNR, CDR2 FQNEAQ (reference sequence).

This clonotype came up a few times. The rearrangement links TRBV7-9 to TRBJ1-6; tentatively, D is TRBD1 (5 bases). CDR1 is SEHNR and CDR2 is FQNEAQ in the germline V gene (reference sequence). The CDR3 length is 15 residues. The V end was cut by 5 bases, the J end by 11 bases, with 19 bases between. The CDR3 loop reads CASSGQDTAAPPLHF. The CDR3 DNA sequence: TGTGCCAGCAGCGGTCAGGACACAGCTGCCCCACCCCTCCACTTT. The full variable domain, rest sourced from reference TRBV7-9 and TRBJ1-6, is DTGVSQNPRHKITKRGQNVTFRCDPISEHNRLYWYRQTLGQGPEFLTYFQNEAQLEKSRLLSDRFSAERPKGSFSTLEIQRTEQGDSAMYLCASSGQDTAAPPLHFGNGTRLTVT.

The V gene is TRBV12-3 or TRBV12-4, the J gene TRBJ1-6, with unresolved D. The ends were cut back, 3 bases at V and 9 bases at J, with 21 bases in the middle. This CDR3 region has 17 residues. The CDR3 DNA reads as TGTGCCAGCAGTTTCGACCCCGAGGGCTTAAGAGGTTCACCCCTCCACTTT. Protein product: CASSFDPEGLRGSPLHF.

This clonotype was counted only a few times. The chain carries TRBV5-5 and TRBJ1-6; TRBD1 agrees at 10 bases. With 4 bases clipped from V and 9 bases from J, the junction kept 7 bases outside the gene matches. Germline-derived CDR1 and CDR2 are SGHKS and YYEKEE (reference sequence). The CDR3 runs to 15 residues. In nucleotides, the CDR3 is TGTGCCAGCAGCGCCCCGGGACAGGGGTTTTCACCCCTCCACTTT. This gives the protein CASSAPGQGFSPLHF. The variable domain in full, with the rest retrieved from reference TRBV5-5 and TRBJ1-6, is DAGVTQSPTHLIKTRGQQVTLRCSPISGHKSVSWYQQVLGQGPQFIFQYYEKEERGRGNFPDRFSARQFPNYSSELNVNALLLGDSALYLCASSAPGQGFSPLHFGNGTRLTVT.

This chain connects TRBV28 to TRBJ2-5; 10 bases align to TRBD2. The germline CDR1 and CDR2 sequences are MDHEN and SYDVKM. The trim removed 8 bases at V and 5 bases at J, leaving 8 bases unmatched. The CDR3 totals 14 residues. Here the CDR3 DNA reads TGTGCCAGCGCTTCAGCGGGGGGGAGGGAGACCCAGTACTTC. Amino acids: CASASAGGRETQYF.

This clonotype showed up many times. The rearrangement uses TRBV5-1 and TRBJ1-1; 9 nucleotides match TRBD1. Germline CDR1 SGHRS, CDR2 YFSETQ. The CDR3 sequence is 15 residues long. The junction had 7 bases not matched to a gene; V was cut back by 3 bases and J by 4 bases. The CDR3 DNA is TGCGCCAGCAGCTCATACAGGGGGCAGGGCACTGAAGCTTTCTTT. This translates into CASSSYRGQGTEAFF.

This chain links TRBV6-2 or TRBV6-3 with TRBJ2-1; TRBD2 matches 8 bases. The CDR3 has 15 amino acids. The germline V gene has CDR1 MNHEY and CDR2 SVGEGT. V lost 3 bases, J lost 6 bases, and 7 bases stayed unmatched. Written as DNA, the CDR3 is TGTGCCAGCAGTTATTTGCGGGGGGCCTCCAATGAGCAGTTCTTC. This sequence encodes CASSYLRGASNEQFF.

J is TRBJ1-4 and V is TRBV7-9; D possibly corresponds to TRBD1 (5 bases). The CDR3 sequence is 14 residues long. In germline, CDR1 is SEHNR, CDR2 FQNEAQ (reference sequence). V dropped 0 bases and J dropped 14 bases, with 16 bases sitting between them. CDR3 region: CASSLAKGLGGLFF. The CDR3 region has the DNA TGTGCCAGCAGCTTAGCTAAGGGACTTGGGGGGCTGTTTTTT.

In DNA form, the CDR3 reads TGTGCCACCAGCAGAGTGGGCAGGGTCTACGAGCAGTACTTC. This sequence encodes CATSRVGRVYEQYF. This chain uses TRBV15 with TRBJ2-7; D perhaps matches TRBD1 (5 bases). The CDR3 is 14 amino acids. Looked up from germline, CDR1 is LNHNV and CDR2 is YYDKDF (reference sequence). V was shortened by 1 base and J by 3 bases, with 10 bases between the two germline ends.

The chain links TRBV25-1 to TRBJ2-3; 7 positions agree with TRBD2. The CDR3 totals 16 residues. Trimming at V came to 1 base and at J to 2 bases, leaving 6 bases not matched to a gene. Germline values: CDR1 MGHDK, CDR2 SYGVNS. The CDR3 is CASSELGLAATDTQYF. CDR3 DNA: TGTGCCAGCAGTGAATTGGGTCTAGCGGCCACAGATACGCAGTATTTT.

The chain employs TRBV27 and TRBJ2-1; 7 bases map to TRBD2. Germline loops: CDR1 MNHEY, CDR2 SMNVEV (reference sequence). The junction had 9 bases not matched to a gene; V was cut back by 3 bases and J by 1 base. The CDR3 extends over 17 amino acids. The CDR3: CASSFQATSTSYNEQFF. In nucleotides, the CDR3 is TGTGCCAGCAGTTTTCAGGCGACTAGCACATCCTACAATGAGCAGTTCTTC.

V and J are TRBV6-5 and TRBJ1-1; 10 bases are a match to TRBD1. This CDR3 spans 14 amino acids. Unmatched junction bases numbered 5, after V lost 0 bases and J lost 10 bases. Germline-derived CDR1 and CDR2 are MNHEY and SVGAGI. This CDR3 reads CASSYSGTGEGAFF. The CDR3 region has the DNA TGTGCCAGCAGTTACTCTGGGACAGGGGAAGGAGCTTTCTTT.

This clonotype was seen a handful of times. The rearrangement links TRBV7-9 to TRBJ1-5, with a possible D match to TRBD1 (6 bases). Trimming took off 0 bases at V and 1 base at J, with 16 bases between the two ends. The germline V gene encodes CDR1 SEHNR and CDR2 FQNEAQ (reference sequence). The CDR3 is made up of 18 amino acids. This CDR3 reads CASSLAQGRGPSNQPQHF. The CDR3 nucleotides read TGTGCCAGCAGCTTAGCTCAGGGGCGGGGCCCCAGCAATCAGCCCCAGCATTTT.

V usage is TRBV7-8 and J usage is TRBJ2-5; 9 positions agree with TRBD2. J lost 7 bases, V lost 1 base, and 16 bases had no gene match. The CDR3 runs to 18 residues. In germline, CDR1 is SGHVS, CDR2 FQNEAQ. For the CDR3, the DNA is TGTGCCAGCAGCTTAGTTCTGTCTAGCGGGAACCAAAGGGGGACCCAGTACTTC. Translation gives CASSLVLSSGNQRGTQYF.

This clonotype was observed once. The V call is TRBV6-5, the J call TRBJ1-3, with D tentatively TRBD1 (5 bases). The germline V gene encodes CDR1 MNHEY and CDR2 SVGAGI. This CDR3 is built from 14 residues. V was cut by 7 bases and J by 3 bases, with 13 bases left in between. CDR3 sequence: CASMRGPGGNTIYF. DNA of the CDR3: TGTGCCAGCATGCGGGGACCTGGTGGAAACACCATATATTTT.

The chain has TRBV6-5 and TRBJ1-1; no clear D gene. The V end was cut by 0 bases, the J end by 6 bases, with 8 bases between. This CDR3 is 13 amino acids long. Germline CDR1 is MNHEY and CDR2 is SVGAGI. This CDR3 is CASSYSIGPEAFF. The DNA of the CDR3 is TGTGCCAGCAGTTACTCTATAGGGCCTGAAGCTTTCTTT.

As concerns this clonotype: This may be a read error: a much more frequent sequence differs by one nucleotide. The DNA of the CDR3 is TGTGTCAGCATTTGGACGGCCCAGGGTAGAATTTACGAGCAGTACGTC. The encoded protein is CVSIWTAQGRIYEQYV. The chain is built from TRBV7-2 and TRBJ2-7; a weak D match, TRBD1 (5 bases). This CDR3 is 16 amino acids long. CDR1 and CDR2 from the germline V gene are SGHTA and FQGNSA.

The genes are TRBV7-9 and TRBJ1-2; D is unresolved. CDR1 SEHNR and CDR2 FQNEAQ come from the germline V gene (reference sequence). This CDR3 is built from 13 residues. V was clipped by 4 bases and J by 4 bases, with 10 bases between them. The CDR3 DNA reads as TGTGCCAGCAGCTCCGGACGGATCTATGGCTACACCTTC. The encoded protein is CASSSGRIYGYTF.

A few counts support this clonotype. The chain uses TRBV29-1 and TRBJ2-7; tentative D call: TRBD2 (6 bases). This CDR3 region has 13 residues. Germline V lookup: CDR1 SQVTM, CDR2 ANQGSEA. V lost 0 bases and J lost 4, with 10 bases in between. The DNA for the CDR3 is TGCAGCGTTGAAGATGGGGGGTCGTACGAGCAGTACTTC. This gives the protein CSVEDGGSYEQYF.

The chain couples TRBV28 to TRBJ1-5; D gene ambiguous. The germline CDR1 and CDR2 sequences are MDHEN and SYDVKM. V was pared by 3 bases and J by 6 bases, with 15 bases between. This CDR3 comprises 15 residues. The CDR3 DNA sequence: TGTGCCAGCAGTTTGGAGAGGGTGGTTCCTCAGCCCCAGCATTTT. Its translation: CASSLERVVPQPQHF.

This clonotype was found a few times. The chain recombines TRBV6-5 with TRBJ2-1, with a tentative D call TRBD1 (5 bases). V lost 2 bases and J 3 bases, leaving 8 bases between the germline ends. The CDR3 is 14 residues long. CDR1 MNHEY and CDR2 SVGAGI come from the germline V gene. CDR3: CASSYRRDYNEQFF. For the CDR3, the DNA is TGTGCCAGCAGTTACCGCAGGGACTACAATGAGCAGTTCTTC.

This sequence joins TRBV4-1 and TRBJ1-3, with D unresolved. This CDR3 contains 18 residues. Trimming took off 5 bases at V and 4 bases at J, with 24 bases between the two ends. The germline gives CDR1 MGHRA, CDR2 YSYEKL. The CDR3 here is CASSYRTGNIGAGNTIYF. CDR3 DNA: TGCGCCAGCAGCTACCGGACCGGAAACATCGGCGCGGGAAACACCATATATTTT.

The J gene is TRBJ1-1, the V gene TRBV5-6; D not resolved. V lost 3 bases and J lost 11, with 11 bases in between. The CDR3 loop spans 11 amino acids. Germline V gene data show CDR1 as SGHDT and CDR2 as YYEEEE. The CDR3 DNA follows: TGTGCCAGCAGCTACCAAGGGAGGGCTTTCTTT. It yields the protein CASSYQGRAFF.

V gene TRBV7-6 combines with J gene TRBJ2-2; D unclear. The CDR3 sequence is 16 residues long. The V end lost 3 bases, the J end lost 10 bases, and 21 bases lay between the germline ends. Germline V lookup: CDR1 SGHVS, CDR2 FNYEAQ. In DNA, the CDR3 is TGTGCCAGCAGCTTCAACGAAACAGCCAATCGCGAGGAGCTGTTTTTT. This encodes CASSFNETANREELFF.

This chain connects TRBV9 to TRBJ1-2, with D perhaps matching TRBD1 (6 bases). The CDR3 is made up of 14 amino acids. Trimming took off 3 bases at V and 5 bases at J, with 14 bases between the two ends. Germline values: CDR1 SGDLS, CDR2 YYNGEE. In DNA, the CDR3 is TGTGCCAGCAGCGACAGGGCTGGGGTATATGGCTACACCTTC. Protein product: CASSDRAGVYGYTF.

The V gene is TRBV6-1, the J gene TRBJ1-4; maybe TRBD1 (6 bases). CDR3 size: 14 residues. Per the germline V gene, CDR1 is MNHNS and CDR2 is SASEGT. With 5 bases removed from V and 8 bases from J, the gap between germline ends came to 15 bases. CDR3 sequence (DNA): TGTGCCAGCAGTCCTCGGACAGCTGGGGAAAAACTGTTTTTT. Protein product: CASSPRTAGEKLFF.

In this sample, this clonotype turned up a few times. The V gene is TRBV6-7, the J gene TRBJ2-1; 10 bases agree with TRBD1. TRBV6-7 has ORF status, its function being uncertain. J was trimmed by 3 bases and V by 6 bases; bases with no gene match: 11. The CDR3 consists of 17 residues. CDR3 residues: CASRSTSDRGYYNEQFF. CDR3 coding DNA: TGTGCCAGCAGGAGTACCTCGGACAGGGGGTACTACAATGAGCAGTTCTTC.

This clonotype was seen more than once but under ten times. This sequence joins TRBV12-3 or TRBV12-4 and TRBJ2-5; no clear D. CDR3 size: 13 residues. V lost 4 bases and J 1 base, leaving 7 bases between the germline ends. CDR3 amino acids: CASSSQVQETQYF. For the CDR3, the DNA is TGTGCCAGCAGTTCGCAGGTCCAAGAGACCCAGTACTTC.

At least ten counts were recorded for this clonotype. The chain recombines TRBV12-3 or TRBV12-4 with TRBJ1-1; TRBD1 matches 8 bases. Unmatched junction bases numbered 8, after V lost 6 bases and J lost 5 bases. CDR3 size: 14 residues. The CDR3 region is CASSFTGGRTEAFF. CDR3 coding DNA: TGTGCCAGCAGCTTCACAGGGGGTAGAACTGAAGCTTTCTTT.

The V gene is TRBV28, the J gene TRBJ1-1, with D hard to call. V lost 8 bases to trimming and J lost 4 bases, with 17 bases between them. The CDR3 extends over 14 amino acids. Per the germline V gene, CDR1 is MDHEN and CDR2 is SYDVKM. The CDR3 loop reads CASLEGLEATEAFF. The CDR3 nucleotides are TGTGCCAGCCTAGAGGGATTGGAGGCCACTGAAGCTTTCTTT. Full variable domain (missing parts from reference TRBV28 and TRBJ1-1): DVKVTQSSRYLVKRTGEKVFLECVQDMDHENMFWYRQDPGLGLRLIYFSYDVKMKEKGDIPEGYSVSREKKERFSLILESASTNQTSMYLCASLEGLEATEAFFGQGTRLTVV.

This clonotype has only a few counts. The chain joins TRBV20-1 to TRBJ1-4; D unclear. The CDR3 totals 14 residues. V lost 2 bases and J 0 bases, leaving 7 bases between the germline ends. Germline V gene sequence: CDR1 DFQATT, CDR2 SNEGSKA (reference sequence). CDR3 protein: CSARSTATNEKLFF. CDR3 coding DNA: TGCAGTGCTAGATCCACAGCAACTAATGAAAAACTGTTTTTT.

The V and J genes are TRBV3-1 and TRBJ2-2, with 7 bases aligning to TRBD2. The length of the CDR3 is 18 residues. Germline trimming cut 0 bases from V and 0 bases from J; bases unmatched to any gene: 7. Germline V gene data show CDR1 as LGHDT and CDR2 as YNNKEL (reference sequence). This chain's CDR3 is CASSQDGAGYANTGELFF. CDR3 nucleotides: TGTGCCAGCAGCCAAGATGGAGCGGGGTACGCGAACACCGGGGAGCTGTTTTTT.